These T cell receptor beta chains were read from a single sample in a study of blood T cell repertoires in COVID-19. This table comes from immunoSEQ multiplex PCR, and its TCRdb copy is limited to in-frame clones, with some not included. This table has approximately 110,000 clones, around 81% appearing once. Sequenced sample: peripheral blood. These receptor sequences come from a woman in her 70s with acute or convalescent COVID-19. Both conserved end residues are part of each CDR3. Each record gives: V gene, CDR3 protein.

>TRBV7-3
CASSLGQGAVDEQFF
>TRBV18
CASSPRGVYGYTF
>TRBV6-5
CASNSRGRTGELFF
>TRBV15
CATSKQGWTGELFF
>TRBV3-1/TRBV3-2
CASSHGRRYGYTF
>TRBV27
CASSFTSAPTYEQYF
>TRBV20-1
CSASFGTFQETQYF
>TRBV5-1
CASSTQGVTEAFF
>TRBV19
CASSSVAGRVDTQYF
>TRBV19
CASSMTSGWRDTQYF
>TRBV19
CASNPGHPYGYTF
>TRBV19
CASSIRGPIYEQYF
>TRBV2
CASSEMIGSHEQFF
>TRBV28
CASSLPGGRAEAFF
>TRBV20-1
CSVVSTEQYF